The TCR beta chain under discussion was sequenced for a study of CD8+CD57+ T cells in acquired aplastic anemia. Trimming stripped 5 bases from V and 6 bases from J, with 14 bases between. The germline V gene encodes CDR1 SGHVS and CDR2 FQNEAQ. The CDR3 contains 13 residues. Patients chosen for sequencing had shown CD8+CD57+ cell expansion by flow cytometry. This clonotype was observed a handful of times. The template used for profiling TCR beta VDJ and CDR3 was genomic DNA. TCRdb called the reads again in MiXCR, with one record for every CDR3 protein. This sample carries about 200,000 distinct CDR3 sequences, roughly two thirds of them seen once, and the ten largest clones take roughly 64%.

The clonotype originates from a human donor with aplastic anemia. Specimen: sorted CD4+, CD8+, or CD8+CD57+ T cells (not recorded which) from PBMCs. J is TRBJ2-7 and V is TRBV7-8; D is possibly TRBD2 (5 bases). Here the CDR3 reads CASSPLREGEQYF. The CDR3 region has the DNA TGTGCCAGCAGCCCTTTACGGGAAGGCGAGCAGTACTTC.